This is a list of T cell receptor beta chains from one sample in a study of control samples from healthy donors and cancer patients. Here immunoSEQ multiplex PCR was the method, and the copy in TCRdb shows in-frame clones only, minus some. The profile shows around 120,000 clones, approximately 93% of them singletons. Sample: blood. The receptors were sampled from a woman under 30 in good health. Both conserved end residues are part of each CDR3. Each record gives: clone size, D gene, V gene, J gene, CDR3 DNA, CDR3 protein. The D gene is left open where the match is weak. Clone size is not always given. Where it is, it says once, few, many or a class for expanded clones.

-	-	TRBV19	TRBJ1-1	TGTGCCAGTAGTTCCGGGACACCGCCGCGTGAAGCTTTCTTT	CASSSGTPPREAFF
-	-	TRBV18	TRBJ1-3	TGTGCCAGCTCACCAACACCTACAAACACCATATATTTT	CASSPTPTNTIYF
-	TRBD1	TRBV5-4	TRBJ2-7	TGTGCCAGCAGCTTGGAGCCGGACAGGGGGCTCCACTTC	CASSLEPDRGLHF
once	TRBD1	TRBV24-1	TRBJ2-2	TGTGCCACCAGTGACTGGGACAGGCGCGGGGAGCTGTTTTTT	CATSDWDRRGELFF
-	-	TRBV28	TRBJ1-2	TGTGCCAGCAGTTTGTCGACGGTGGGAAGGGGCTACACCTTC	CASSLSTVGRGYTF
-	-	TRBV7-9	TRBJ2-2	TGTGCCAGCAGCCCCCCCGGAGTCGGAGCCGGTTGGGAGCTGTTTTTT	CASSPPGVGAGWELFF
-	-	TRBV19	TRBJ2-2	TGTGCCAGTAGTATAGTTCCCCTTTTACACACCGGGGAGCTGTTTTTT	CASSIVPLLHTGELFF
-	TRBD1	TRBV7-3	TRBJ2-5	TGTGCCAGCAGCCCCGGGACAGGGATACAAGAGACCCAGTACTTC	CASSPGTGIQETQYF
once	-	TRBV4-2	TRBJ2-2	TGTGCCAGCAGCCAGAAGGGACAGAACACCGGGGAGCTGTTTTTT	CASSQKGQNTGELFF
many	-	TRBV18	TRBJ2-1	TGTGCCAGCTCAGCCCCGGACTCAATACGTAATGAGCAGTTCTTC	CASSAPDSIRNEQFF
-	-	TRBV7-3	TRBJ2-1	TGTGCCAGCAGCTTATCTCGGGAGCAGGGGCTCAACGGTGAGCAGTTCTTC	CASSLSREQGLNGEQFF
-	-	TRBV27	TRBJ1-2	TGTGCCAGCAGTTTATCTGCGACAGTCCTCTATGGCTACACCTTC	CASSLSATVLYGYTF
-	-	TRBV27	TRBJ2-6	TGTGCCAGCAGTTTATCCCGTGGGGCCAACGTCCTGACTTTC	CASSLSRGANVLTF
-	-	TRBV2	TRBJ1-2	TGTGCCAGCAGTGAGGGTCAGGGTAATGGCTACACCTTC	CASSEGQGNGYTF
-	-	TRBV7-3	TRBJ2-5	TGTGCCAGCAGCTTAAAAGGCGCTGGGCGGGCCCGGGAGACCCAGTACTTC	CASSLKGAGRARETQYF
-	-	TRBV7-9	TRBJ2-7	TGTGCCAGCAGCTTCGACAATGGAGCCTACGAGCAGTACTTC	CASSFDNGAYEQYF